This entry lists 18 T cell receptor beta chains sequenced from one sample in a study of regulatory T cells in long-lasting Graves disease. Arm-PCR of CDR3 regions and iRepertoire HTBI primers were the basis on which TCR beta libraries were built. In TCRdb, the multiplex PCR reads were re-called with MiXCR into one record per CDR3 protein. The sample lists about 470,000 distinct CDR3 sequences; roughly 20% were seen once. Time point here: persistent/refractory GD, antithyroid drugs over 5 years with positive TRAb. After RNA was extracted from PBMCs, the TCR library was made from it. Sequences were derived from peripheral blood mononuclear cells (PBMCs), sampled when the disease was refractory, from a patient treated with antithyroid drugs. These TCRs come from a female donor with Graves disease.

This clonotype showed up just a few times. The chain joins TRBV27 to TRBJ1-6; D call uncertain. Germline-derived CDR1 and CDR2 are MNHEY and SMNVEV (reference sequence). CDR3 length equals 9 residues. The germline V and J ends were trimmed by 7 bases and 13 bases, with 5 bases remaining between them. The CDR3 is CASKVPLHF. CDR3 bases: TGTGCCAGCAAAGTCCCCCTCCACTTT.

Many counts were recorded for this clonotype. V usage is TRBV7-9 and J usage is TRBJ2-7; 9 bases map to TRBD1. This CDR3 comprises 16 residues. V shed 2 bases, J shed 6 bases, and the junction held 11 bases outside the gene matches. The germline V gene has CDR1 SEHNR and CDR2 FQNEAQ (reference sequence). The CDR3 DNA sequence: TGTGCCAGCAGCTTAACACCGGGACAGGGCTCATTCGAGCAGTACTTC. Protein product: CASSLTPGQGSFEQYF.

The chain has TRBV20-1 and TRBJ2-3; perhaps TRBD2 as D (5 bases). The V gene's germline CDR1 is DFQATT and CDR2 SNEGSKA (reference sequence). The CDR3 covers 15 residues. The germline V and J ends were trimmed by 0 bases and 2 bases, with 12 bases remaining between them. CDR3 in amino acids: CSARDPGLATDTQYF. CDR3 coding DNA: TGCAGTGCTAGAGATCCCGGACTTGCCACAGATACGCAGTATTTT.

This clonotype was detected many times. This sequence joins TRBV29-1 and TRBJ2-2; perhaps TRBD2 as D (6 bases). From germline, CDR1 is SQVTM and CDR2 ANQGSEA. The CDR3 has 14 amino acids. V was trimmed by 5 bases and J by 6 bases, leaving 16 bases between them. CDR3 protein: CSVRAGVGAGELFF. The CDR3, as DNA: TGCAGCGTTCGAGCGGGCGTGGGTGCCGGGGAGCTGTTTTTT.

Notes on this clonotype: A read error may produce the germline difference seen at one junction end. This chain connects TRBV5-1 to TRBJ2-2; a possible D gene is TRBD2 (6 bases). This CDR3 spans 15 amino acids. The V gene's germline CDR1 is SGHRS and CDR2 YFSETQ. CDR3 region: CASTWRASGTGGLFF. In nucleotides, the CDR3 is TGCGCCAGCACGTGGAGGGCCTCTGGCACCGGGGGGCTGTTTTTT.

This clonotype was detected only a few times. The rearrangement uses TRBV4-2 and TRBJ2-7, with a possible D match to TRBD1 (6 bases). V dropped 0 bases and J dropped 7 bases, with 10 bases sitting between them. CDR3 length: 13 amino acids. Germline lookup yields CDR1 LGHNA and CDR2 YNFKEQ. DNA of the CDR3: TGTGCCAGCAGCCAAGACCAGGGGTCGGAGCAGTACTTC. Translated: CASSQDQGSEQYF.

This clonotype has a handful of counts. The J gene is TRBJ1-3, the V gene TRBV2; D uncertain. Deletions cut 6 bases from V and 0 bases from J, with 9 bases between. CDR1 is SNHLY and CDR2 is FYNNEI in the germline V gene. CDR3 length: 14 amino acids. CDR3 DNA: TGTGCCAGCAGCGGACCATTCTCTGGAAACACCATATATTTT. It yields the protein CASSGPFSGNTIYF.

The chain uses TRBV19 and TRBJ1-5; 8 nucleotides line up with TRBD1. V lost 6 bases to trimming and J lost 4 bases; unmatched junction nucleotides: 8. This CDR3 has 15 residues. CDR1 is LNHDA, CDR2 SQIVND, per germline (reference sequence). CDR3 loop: CASSHGQGVNQPQHF. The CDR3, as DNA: TGTGCCAGTAGCCACGGACAGGGAGTAAATCAGCCCCAGCATTTT.

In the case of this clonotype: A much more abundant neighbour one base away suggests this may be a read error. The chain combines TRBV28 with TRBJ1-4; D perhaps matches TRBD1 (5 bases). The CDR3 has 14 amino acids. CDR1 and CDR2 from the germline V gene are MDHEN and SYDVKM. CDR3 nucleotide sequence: TGTGCCAGCAGAATTGCCGGGGGGGGTGAAGAACTGTTTTTT. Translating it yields CASRIAGGGEELFF. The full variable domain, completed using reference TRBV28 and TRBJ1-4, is DVKVTQSSRYLVKRTGEKVFLECVQDMDHENMFWYRQDPGLGLRLIYFSYDVKMKEKGDIPEGYSVSREKKERFSLILESASTNQTSMYLCASRIAGGGEELFFGSGTQLSVL.

The CDR3 reads CASSPNPSGDYEQYF. The CDR3 DNA sequence: TGTGCCAGCAGCCCTAACCCTAGCGGGGACTACGAGCAGTACTTC. This chain uses TRBV5-4 with TRBJ2-7; TRBD2 agrees at 9 bases. Germline V CDR1 and CDR2: SGHNT, YYREEE (reference sequence). The CDR3 covers 15 residues. V was pared by 4 bases and J by 3 bases, with 8 bases of the junction left unmatched.

The CDR3 coding sequence is TGCAGCGTAGCAGACATTCCCCCCAAAGAGACCCAGTACTTC. As protein: CSVADIPPKETQYF. V is TRBV29-1 and J is TRBJ2-5; D gene uncertain. Deletions cut 6 bases from V and 3 bases from J, with 17 bases between. The CDR3 runs 14 residues. CDR1 and CDR2 (germline): SQVTM, ANQGSEA. The full variable domain, in which reference TRBV29-1 and TRBJ2-5 provide the parts outside the CDR3, is SAVISQKPSRDICQRGTSLTIQCQVDSQVTMMFWYRQQPGQSLTLIATANQGSEATYESGFVIDKFPISRPNLTFSTLTVSNMSPEDSSIYLCSVADIPPKETQYFGPGTRLLVL.

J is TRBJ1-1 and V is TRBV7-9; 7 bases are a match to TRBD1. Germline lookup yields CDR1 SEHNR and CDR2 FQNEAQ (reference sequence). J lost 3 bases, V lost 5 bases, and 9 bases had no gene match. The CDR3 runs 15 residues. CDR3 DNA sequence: TGTGCCAGCAGCACGAACCGGGGACAGCACACTGAAGCTTTCTTT. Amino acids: CASSTNRGQHTEAFF.

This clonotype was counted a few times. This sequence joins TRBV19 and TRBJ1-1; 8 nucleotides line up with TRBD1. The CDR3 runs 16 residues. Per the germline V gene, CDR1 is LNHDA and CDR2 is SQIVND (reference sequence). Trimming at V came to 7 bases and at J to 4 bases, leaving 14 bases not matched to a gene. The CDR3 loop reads CASKETGQGAGTEAFF. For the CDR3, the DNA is TGTGCCAGTAAAGAAACGGGTCAGGGGGCAGGCACTGAAGCTTTCTTT.

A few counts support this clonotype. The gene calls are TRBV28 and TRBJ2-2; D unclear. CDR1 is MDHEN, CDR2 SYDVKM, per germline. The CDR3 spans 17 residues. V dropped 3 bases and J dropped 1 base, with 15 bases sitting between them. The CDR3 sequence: CASSFERLGWNTGELFF. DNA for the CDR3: TGTGCCAGCAGTTTCGAGAGATTGGGCTGGAACACCGGGGAGCTGTTTTTT.

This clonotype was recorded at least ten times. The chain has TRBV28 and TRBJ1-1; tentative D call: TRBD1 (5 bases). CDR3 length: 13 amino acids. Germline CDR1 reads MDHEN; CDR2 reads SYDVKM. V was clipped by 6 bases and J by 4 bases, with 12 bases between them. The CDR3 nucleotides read TGTGCCAGCAGATCGATGGGGACCACTGAAGCTTTCTTT. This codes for CASRSMGTTEAFF. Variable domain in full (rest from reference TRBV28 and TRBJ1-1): DVKVTQSSRYLVKRTGEKVFLECVQDMDHENMFWYRQDPGLGLRLIYFSYDVKMKEKGDIPEGYSVSREKKERFSLILESASTNQTSMYLCASRSMGTTEAFFGQGTRLTVV.

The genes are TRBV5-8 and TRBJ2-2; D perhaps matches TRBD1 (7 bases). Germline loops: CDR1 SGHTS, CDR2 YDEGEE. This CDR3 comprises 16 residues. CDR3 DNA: TGTTCCGTAGACAGGGACCTGGGACTCAACACCGGGGAGCTGTTTTTT. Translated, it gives CSVDRDLGLNTGELFF.

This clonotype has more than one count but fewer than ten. Here the CDR3 reads CASSYGGRVGRTEAFF. DNA for the CDR3: TGTGCCAGCAGTTACGGGGGCAGGGTGGGTCGCACTGAAGCTTTCTTT. This rearrangement joins TRBV6-2 or TRBV6-3 to TRBJ1-1; D may be TRBD1 (6 bases). The germline V gene encodes CDR1 MNHEY and CDR2 SVGEGT. This CDR3 has 16 residues. The V gene lost 2 bases and the J gene lost 4 bases, with 17 bases spanning the gap.

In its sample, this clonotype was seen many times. The CDR3 sequence: CASRAGGQGSEAFF. The CDR3 region has the DNA TGTGCCAGCAGGGCAGGAGGACAAGGGAGTGAAGCTTTCTTT. The chain combines TRBV6-1 with TRBJ1-1; TRBD1 might be the D (5 bases). The V and J ends lost 6 bases and 7 bases respectively, with 18 bases between them. CDR1 is MNHNS, CDR2 SASEGT, per germline. This CDR3 is built from 14 residues.